What follows are 16 T cell receptor beta chains derived from one specimen sequenced in a study of PD-L1 blockade in urothelial cancer. The data were produced by immunoSEQ multiplex PCR, yet TCRdb's version contains in-frame clones alone and is incomplete. The data show 95,000 to 100,000 clones, around 87% seen once. As to time point: pretreatment peripheral blood. The input for sequencing was PBMCs, taken around atezolizumab (anti-PD-L1) treatment. These receptor sequences come from a man in his 60s with urothelial cancer.

This clone has only a few counts. This sequence joins TRBV5-4 and TRBJ2-5; D is possibly TRBD2 (6 bases). V was pared by 0 bases and J by 1 base, with 10 bases between. Per the germline V gene, CDR1 is SGHNT and CDR2 is YYREEE (reference sequence). This CDR3 region has 15 residues. DNA for the CDR3: TGTGCCAGCAGCTTGGAGCCAGCGGGCCAAGAGACCCAGTACTTC. Protein product: CASSLEPAGQETQYF.

Only a few counts were recorded for this clone. V and J are TRBV5-1 and TRBJ1-4, with 7 bases lining up with TRBD1. Germline CDR1 reads SGHRS; CDR2 reads YFSETQ. There are 14 residues in the CDR3. V was clipped by 1 base and J by 5 bases; unmatched bases: 2. The CDR3 bases are TGCGCCAGCAGCTTGTTGGGACAGAATGAAAAACTGTTTTTT. This sequence encodes CASSLLGQNEKLFF.

The chain links TRBV7-2 to TRBJ1-6; TRBD1 matches 7 bases. This CDR3 is built from 12 residues. The germline V gene encodes CDR1 SGHTA and CDR2 FQGNSA. V lost 2 bases to trimming and J lost 13 bases; unmatched junction nucleotides: 2. CDR3 sequence: CASSLQQGPLHF. The DNA for the CDR3 is TGTGCCAGCAGCTTACAACAGGGGCCCCTCCACTTT. The variable domain in full, with the rest retrieved from reference TRBV7-2 and TRBJ1-6, is GAGVSQSPSNKVTEKGKDVELRCDPISGHTALYWYRQSLGQGLEFLIYFQGNSAPDKSGLPSDRFSAERTGGSVSTLTIQRTQQEDSAVYLCASSLQQGPLHFGNGTRLTVT.

This clone was seen just once. This chain joins TRBV28 and TRBJ1-4; D perhaps matches TRBD1 (6 bases). There are 15 residues in the CDR3. CDR1 and CDR2 from the germline V gene are MDHEN and SYDVKM. Trimming stripped 5 bases from V and 3 bases from J, with 13 bases between. Written as DNA, the CDR3 is TGTGCCAGCAGTCAAGGGGACACTGCTAATGAAAAACTGTTTTTT. Encoded protein: CASSQGDTANEKLFF.

The V gene is TRBV25-1, the J gene TRBJ2-5; D not resolved. The CDR3 contains 10 residues. The V end lost 7 bases, the J end lost 2 bases, and 2 bases lay between the germline ends. Germline lookup yields CDR1 MGHDK and CDR2 SYGVNS. The CDR3 region is CASTQETQYF. DNA of the CDR3: TGTGCCAGCACACAAGAGACCCAGTACTTC. The full variable domain, with the rest looked up from reference TRBV25-1 and TRBJ2-5, is EADIYQTPRYLVIGTGKKITLECSQTMGHDKMYWYQQDPGMELHLIHYSYGVNSTEKGDLSSESTVSRIRTEHFPLTLESARPSHTSQYLCASTQETQYFGPGTRLLVL.

This clone has only one observation. The chain has TRBV6-5 and TRBJ1-1; 7 bases are a match to TRBD1. Germline-derived CDR1 and CDR2 are MNHEY and SVGAGI. Trimming cost V 5 bases and J 4 bases; bases outside gene matches: 4. The CDR3 loop spans 13 amino acids. In DNA, the CDR3 is TGTGCCAGCAGTAAAACAGGGGTCACTGAAGCTTTCTTT. Its protein product is CASSKTGVTEAFF.

This clone was observed once. This chain joins TRBV7-2 and TRBJ1-2; no reliable D call. The germline V gene encodes CDR1 SGHTA and CDR2 FQGNSA. V lost 0 bases and J lost 8, with 13 bases in between. The CDR3 totals 14 residues. CDR3 amino acids: CASSLARVPGGYTF. The CDR3 DNA reads TGTGCCAGCAGCTTAGCGCGGGTCCCTGGGGGCTACACCTTC.

The chain employs TRBV10-3 and TRBJ2-7, with D maybe TRBD1 (5 bases). Looked up from germline, CDR1 is ENHRY and CDR2 is SYGVKD. This CDR3 region has 12 residues. V was shortened by 8 bases and J by 2 bases, with 10 bases between the two germline ends. This CDR3 is CAIAQGPYEQYF. The CDR3 DNA sequence: TGTGCCATCGCTCAGGGTCCCTACGAGCAGTACTTC.

The chain is built from TRBV19 and TRBJ2-5; tentative D call: TRBD1 (5 bases). Trimming left V 2 bases short and J 5 bases short, with 9 bases between. CDR3 size: 13 residues. The germline gives CDR1 LNHDA, CDR2 SQIVND (reference sequence). The CDR3 coding sequence is TGTGCCAGTAGTATAATGGCAGGGGAGACCCAGTACTTC. Translated, it gives CASSIMAGETQYF.

The chain links TRBV18 to TRBJ2-3; 11 bases align to TRBD2. CDR1 is KGHSH, CDR2 LQKENI, per germline. Unmatched junction bases numbered 1, after V lost 1 base and J lost 4 bases. CDR3 size: 15 residues. This chain's CDR3 is CASSPLAGGADTQYF. The CDR3 DNA follows: TGTGCCAGCTCACCACTAGCGGGAGGGGCAGATACGCAGTATTTT. Based on the CDR3 plus reference TRBV18 and TRBJ2-3, the full variable domain is NAGVMQNPRHLVRRRGQEARLRCSPMKGHSHVYWYRQLPEEGLKFMVYLQKENIIDESGMPKERFSAEFPKEGPSILRIQQVVRGDSAAYFCASSPLAGGADTQYFGPGTRLTVL.

The rearrangement joins TRBV10-2 to TRBJ2-7, with TRBD2 matching over 10 bases. The J segment lost 1 base and the V segment lost 6 bases, leaving 6 bases of the junction unmatched. CDR3 length: 15 amino acids. Germline V gene data show CDR1 as WSHSY and CDR2 as SAAADI. DNA for the CDR3: TGCGCCAGCAGATTAGCGGGAGGAGCGTCCTACGAGCAGTACTTC. Its protein is CASRLAGGASYEQYF.

This chain uses TRBV5-6 with TRBJ2-1; 7 bases fit TRBD2. This CDR3 contains 16 residues. V dropped 0 bases and J dropped 9; count of bases not matched to a gene: 12. Germline loops: CDR1 SGHDT, CDR2 YYEEEE. In nucleotides, the CDR3 is TGTGCCAGCAGCTTGGAACGCGCGGCGGGGGTTAGTGAGCAGTTCTTC. It encodes CASSLERAAGVSEQFF.

The chain combines TRBV7-3 with TRBJ2-7; D gene ambiguous. Trimming stripped 0 bases from V and 2 bases from J, with 8 bases between. Germline loops: CDR1 SGHTA, CDR2 FQGTGA. The CDR3 runs to 14 residues. The CDR3 protein is CASSLTANAYEQYF. CDR3 bases: TGTGCCAGCAGCTTAACGGCAAACGCCTACGAGCAGTACTTC.

V gene TRBV11-2 combines with J gene TRBJ1-4; D uncertain. The CDR3 runs 16 residues. The germline CDR1 and CDR2 sequences are SGHAT and FQNNGV. With 3 bases removed from V and 0 bases from J, the gap between germline ends came to 11 bases. The CDR3 protein is CASSLGSHATNEKLFF. For the CDR3, the DNA is TGTGCCAGCAGCTTGGGCAGCCATGCAACTAATGAAAAACTGTTTTTT.

The chain uses TRBV29-1 and TRBJ2-4, with D possibly TRBD2 on 7 matching bases. The germline V gene has CDR1 SQVTM and CDR2 ANQGSEA. CDR3 length equals 13 residues. Between the trimmed V and J ends, which lost 7 bases and 8 bases, there was a span of 18 bases. CDR3 sequence: CSARRGLGDIQYF. CDR3 DNA: TGCAGCGCCCGGCGGGGGCTTGGGGACATTCAGTACTTC.

The V gene is TRBV18, the J gene TRBJ2-7; D is undetermined. CDR1 is KGHSH and CDR2 is LQKENI in the germline V gene. Trimming cost V 2 bases and J 2 bases, with 10 bases left between them. This CDR3 is 14 amino acids long. CDR3 in amino acids: CASSPYTETYEQYF. CDR3 nucleotide sequence: TGTGCCAGCTCACCATACACAGAGACCTACGAGCAGTACTTC.